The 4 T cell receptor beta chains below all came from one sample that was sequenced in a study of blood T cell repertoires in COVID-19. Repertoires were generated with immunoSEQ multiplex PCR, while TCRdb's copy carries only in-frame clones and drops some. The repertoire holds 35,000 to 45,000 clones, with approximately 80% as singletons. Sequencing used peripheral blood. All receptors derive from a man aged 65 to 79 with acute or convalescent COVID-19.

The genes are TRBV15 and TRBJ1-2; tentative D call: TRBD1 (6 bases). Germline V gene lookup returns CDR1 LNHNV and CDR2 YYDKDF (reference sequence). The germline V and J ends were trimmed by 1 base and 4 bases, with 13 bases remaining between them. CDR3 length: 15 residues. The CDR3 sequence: CATSRGGGYGYGYTF. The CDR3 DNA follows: TGTGCCACCAGCAGAGGTGGGGGCTATGGCTATGGCTACACCTTC.

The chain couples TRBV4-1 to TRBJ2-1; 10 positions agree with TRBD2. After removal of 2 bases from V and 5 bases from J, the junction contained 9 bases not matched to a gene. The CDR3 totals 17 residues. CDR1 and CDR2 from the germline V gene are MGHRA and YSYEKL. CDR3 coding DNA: TGCGCCAGCAGCCAACGACATAGCGGGGGGACGCACAATGAGCAGTTCTTC. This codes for CASSQRHSGGTHNEQFF.

DNA of the CDR3: TGTGCCATCAGGGCCCCGACAGCGACATATGGCTACACCTTC. Residues: CAIRAPTATYGYTF. This sequence joins TRBV10-3 and TRBJ1-2; TRBD1 might be the D (5 bases). This CDR3 is built from 14 residues. Germline CDR1 reads ENHRY; CDR2 reads SYGVKD. The V gene lost 6 bases and the J gene lost 5 bases, with 16 bases spanning the gap.

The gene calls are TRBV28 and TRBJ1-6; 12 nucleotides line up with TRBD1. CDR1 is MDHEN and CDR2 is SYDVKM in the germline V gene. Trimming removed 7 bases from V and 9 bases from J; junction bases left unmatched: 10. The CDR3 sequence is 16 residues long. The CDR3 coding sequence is TGTGCCAGCACGAAAACTGGGACAGGGGGCGGTTCACCCCTCCACTTT. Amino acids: CASTKTGTGGGSPLHF.